This T cell receptor beta chain originates from a study of T cell changes during pregnancy in multiple sclerosis. The ends were cut back, 2 bases at V and 7 bases at J, with 21 bases in the middle. This CDR3 has 16 amino acids. Per germline, CDR1 SGHRS and CDR2 YFSETQ. Assay: immunoSEQ multiplex PCR; the TCRdb copy retains only in-frame clones and omits some. The sample contains 75,000 to 95,000 clones, 91% of which appear only once. The sequencing used peripheral blood, collected before pregnancy. V usage is TRBV5-1 and J usage is TRBJ1-2; the D is unclear. This receptor was obtained from a female donor with multiple sclerosis, enrolled in a pregnancy study. The CDR3 DNA sequence: TGCGCCAGCAGCTTTACCATGGGAAGCGGCTCTCGTGGCTACACCTTC. Translation gives CASSFTMGSGSRGYTF.